The 18 T cell receptor beta chains in this list originate from one sample, sequenced in a study of shared clonotypes between healthy human individuals. Naive CD8 cells lacked CD45RO, underwent positive selection for CCR7 and left out terminally differentiated effector memory CD45RA+ cells. Sequencing used immunoSEQ multiplex PCR; TCRdb keeps in-frame clones, though not all of them. Of about 2.1 million clones in the sample, 90% to 95% were seen once. The sequencing sample was made of naive CD8+ T cells from PBMCs. These receptors all come from a man between 18 and 29 years old in good health. Some clones in this sample may be carry-over from other donors' samples.

The chain employs TRBV27 and TRBJ2-7, with 10 nucleotides matching TRBD2. Germline loops: CDR1 MNHEY, CDR2 SMNVEV (reference sequence). CDR3 size: 15 residues. The junction had 4 bases not matched to a gene; V was cut back by 1 base and J by 4 bases. The CDR3 sequence is CASSLWASGRYEQYF. CDR3 DNA sequence: TGTGCCAGCAGTTTATGGGCTAGCGGGAGATACGAGCAGTACTTC.

The CDR3 region is CASSQSGGWGNEQFF. The DNA for the CDR3 is TGCGCCAGCAGCCAGTCCGGGGGTTGGGGCAATGAGCAGTTCTTC. The V and J genes are TRBV4-1 and TRBJ2-1; D possibly corresponds to TRBD2 (6 bases). V was clipped by 3 bases and J by 6 bases, with 15 bases between them. The germline V gene encodes CDR1 MGHRA and CDR2 YSYEKL. The length of the CDR3 is 15 residues.

In regard to this clone: The sample holds other DNA sequences that translate to the same CDR3. The V call is TRBV9, the J call TRBJ2-7; 12 positions match TRBD2. V was pared by 0 bases and J by 3 bases, with 1 base of the junction left unmatched. The germline V gene has CDR1 SGDLS and CDR2 YYNGEE. This CDR3 is 15 amino acids long. CDR3 residues: CASSVGTSGNYEQYF. The DNA of the CDR3 is TGTGCCAGCAGCGTAGGGACTAGCGGGAACTACGAGCAGTACTTC.

The chain couples TRBV7-3 to TRBJ1-2; D is unresolved. Trimming took off 2 bases at V and 6 bases at J, with 10 bases between the two ends. Germline V gene lookup returns CDR1 SGHTA and CDR2 FQGTGA. CDR3 length equals 13 residues. CDR3 region: CASSLPDGHGYTF. The DNA of the CDR3 is TGTGCCAGCAGCTTACCGGACGGTCATGGCTACACCTTC.

This clone was seen only once. The sample holds other DNA sequences that translate to the same CDR3. This chain's CDR3 is CASSLGGAGNTIYF. Written as DNA, the CDR3 is TGTGCCAGCAGCTTGGGAGGCGCTGGAAACACCATATATTTT. The gene calls are TRBV5-6 and TRBJ1-3, with D unclear. The CDR3 has 14 residues. Trimming stripped 0 bases from V and 2 bases from J, with 6 bases between. CDR1 SGHDT and CDR2 YYEEEE come from the germline V gene.

The chain couples TRBV4-2 to TRBJ2-7; TRBD2 matches 10 bases. V gave up 0 bases and J gave up 1 base; unmatched junction bases: 6. The CDR3 runs 17 residues. Germline CDR1 LGHNA, CDR2 YNFKEQ. The DNA for the CDR3 is TGTGCCAGCAGCCAAGATTCACTAGCGGGATTATCCTACGAGCAGTACTTC. Protein product: CASSQDSLAGLSYEQYF.

This chain joins TRBV11-2 and TRBJ2-1, with 11 bases that match TRBD2. Germline assignment: CDR1 SGHAT and CDR2 FQNNGV. The junction had 14 bases not matched to a gene; V was cut back by 4 bases and J by 6 bases. The CDR3 covers 18 residues. CDR3 amino acids: CASSSSGLAGGPVNEQFF. CDR3 DNA: TGTGCCAGCAGCTCCTCAGGTTTAGCGGGAGGGCCCGTCAATGAGCAGTTCTTC.

The chain has TRBV28 and TRBJ2-7, with a tentative D call TRBD1 (6 bases). The germline V gene has CDR1 MDHEN and CDR2 SYDVKM. There are 17 residues in the CDR3. V dropped 2 bases and J dropped 6 bases, with 23 bases sitting between them. CDR3 nucleotides: TGTGCCAGCAGTTTAAATAGACAGGACCCTTACGACTTCGAGCAGTACTTC. Its protein is CASSLNRQDPYDFEQYF.

The J gene is TRBJ1-6, the V gene TRBV5-6; TRBD1 might be the D (5 bases). From germline, CDR1 is SGHDT and CDR2 YYEEEE. Trimming stripped 0 bases from V and 7 bases from J, with 8 bases between. CDR3 length: 14 residues. The CDR3 spells CASSLGGENSPLHF. The CDR3 DNA is TGTGCCAGCAGCTTGGGAGGGGAAAATTCACCCCTCCACTTT.

This chain uses TRBV7-9 with TRBJ2-5; D gene ambiguous. The CDR3 is made up of 13 amino acids. The germline V gene encodes CDR1 SEHNR and CDR2 FQNEAQ (reference sequence). The V end was cut by 5 bases, the J end by 5 bases, with 12 bases between. This CDR3 is CASSPREWETQYF. The CDR3 DNA reads TGTGCCAGCAGCCCACGCGAGTGGGAGACCCAGTACTTC.

V and J are TRBV27 and TRBJ2-7; 10 bases fit TRBD2. The V gene end was trimmed by 7 bases and the J gene end by 0 bases; junction bases not matched to a gene: 15. This CDR3 is 18 amino acids long. Germline V gene sequence: CDR1 MNHEY, CDR2 SMNVEV (reference sequence). The CDR3 spells CASIGGGPSGSSSYEQYF. The CDR3 bases are TGTGCCAGCATCGGGGGGGGGCCTAGCGGGAGCAGCTCCTACGAGCAGTACTTC.

This rearrangement joins TRBV18 to TRBJ2-1; tentatively, D is TRBD2 (7 bases). Trimming removed 3 bases from V and 7 bases from J, with 13 bases in between. CDR3 size: 14 residues. CDR1 and CDR2 (germline): KGHSH, LQKENI. CDR3 nucleotides: TGTGCCAGCTCACCCCCGGAGGGGGGGAATGAGCAGTTCTTC. It specifies CASSPPEGGNEQFF.

The gene calls are TRBV6-5 and TRBJ2-7; D is ambiguous. The CDR3 runs to 15 residues. Germline V CDR1 and CDR2: MNHEY, SVGAGI. Trimming removed 2 bases from V and 2 bases from J, with 13 bases in between. The CDR3 protein is CASSYRSASTYEQYF. As DNA, the CDR3 is TGTGCCAGCAGTTACCGGTCAGCTTCCACCTACGAGCAGTACTTC.

The rearrangement uses TRBV29-1 and TRBJ2-7, with 10 nucleotides matching TRBD1. Germline V gives CDR1 SQVTM, CDR2 ANQGSEA. CDR3 length equals 14 residues. V lost 4 bases to trimming and J lost 2 bases; unmatched junction nucleotides: 5. CDR3 loop: CSVGTGTGAYEQYF. CDR3 nucleotide sequence: TGCAGCGTTGGCACCGGGACAGGGGCCTACGAGCAGTACTTC.

This clone was detected only once. V usage is TRBV4-2 and J usage is TRBJ2-1; 8 nucleotides line up with TRBD2. The CDR3 covers 18 residues. With V trimmed by 0 bases and J by 7 bases, 14 bases remained unmatched. Germline values: CDR1 LGHNA, CDR2 YNFKEQ. CDR3 bases: TGTGCCAGCAGCCAAGATTCGTCTCTGGCGGGGGGATGGAATGAGCAGTTCTTC. This encodes CASSQDSSLAGGWNEQFF.

V is TRBV6-1 and J is TRBJ2-2, with TRBD2 identical over 9 bases. V was pared by 3 bases and J by 7 bases, with 15 bases of the junction left unmatched. Per the germline V gene, CDR1 is MNHNS and CDR2 is SASEGT. The CDR3 spans 18 residues. CDR3 in amino acids: CASSDRIAGEVFRGELFF. The CDR3 DNA reads as TGTGCCAGCAGTGACCGGATAGCGGGAGAAGTATTTCGCGGGGAGCTGTTTTTT.

CDR3 coding DNA: TGTGCCAGCAGCCAAGGACAGTGGGGCTACGAGCAGTACTTC. Its protein product is CASSQGQWGYEQYF. This chain joins TRBV14 and TRBJ2-7, with D perhaps matching TRBD1 (5 bases). Trimming shortened V by 1 base and J by 3 bases, and 10 bases separated the two germline ends. CDR3 length: 14 residues. Germline CDR1 is SGHDN and CDR2 is FVKESK.

This clone has just one count. V usage is TRBV6-1 and J usage is TRBJ2-7; no definite D call. The V and J ends lost 5 bases and 1 base respectively, with 6 bases between them. The CDR3 runs to 12 residues. Germline assignment: CDR1 MNHNS and CDR2 SASEGT. Here the CDR3 DNA reads TGTGCCAGCAGTATTCAGTCCTACGAGCAGTACTTC. This codes for CASSIQSYEQYF.